Following are 2 T cell receptor beta chains from one sample sequenced in a study of control samples from healthy donors and cancer patients. Assay used: immunoSEQ multiplex PCR; TCRdb lists only in-frame clones, some missing. The sample holds about 180,000 clones, approximately 94% seen once. Material: blood. These TCRs come from a woman aged 18-29 years in good health.

This rearrangement joins TRBV3-1 (or the pseudogene TRBV3-2) to TRBJ2-1; TRBD2 matches at 10 bases. V gave up 4 bases and J gave up 5 bases; unmatched junction bases: 5. This CDR3 region has 15 residues. The V gene's germline CDR1 is LGHDT and CDR2 YNNKEL (reference sequence). The CDR3 here is CASSPRSGGDNEQFF. DNA for the CDR3: TGTGCCAGCAGCCCGCGCAGCGGGGGGGACAATGAGCAGTTCTTC.

The chain recombines TRBV5-4 with TRBJ2-3, with 8 bases aligning to TRBD1. V gave up 4 bases and J gave up 2 bases; unmatched junction bases: 6. The germline CDR1 and CDR2 sequences are SGHNT and YYREEE (reference sequence). The CDR3 extends over 15 amino acids. The CDR3 DNA reads TGTGCCAGCAGCCACGACAGGGGACTCACAGATACGCAGTATTTT. It codes for CASSHDRGLTDTQYF.